This record covers a single T cell receptor (beta chain). These data originate in a study of blood T cell repertoires in COVID-19. Whole-study context: Sources were T cells, B-cell-depleted T cells, or PBMCs; the material itself was cDNA or gDNA.

Using immunoSEQ multiplex PCR, the repertoire was profiled, and TCRdb retains in-frame clones only, with some absent. The repertoire holds 280,000 or so clones, with roughly 85% as singletons. V dropped 3 bases and J dropped 7 bases, with 15 bases sitting between them. Germline V lookup: CDR1 LGHDT, CDR2 YNNKEL (reference sequence). This CDR3 has 14 amino acids. The TCR comes from a human donor in a cohort sampled during active COVID-19. Sequencing input: peripheral blood. The rearrangement links TRBV3-1 (or the pseudogene TRBV3-2) to TRBJ1-1; D remains ambiguous. CDR3: CASSQPGVHVEAFF. The CDR3 nucleotides are TGTGCCAGCAGCCAGCCCGGTGTCCATGTTGAAGCTTTCTTT.